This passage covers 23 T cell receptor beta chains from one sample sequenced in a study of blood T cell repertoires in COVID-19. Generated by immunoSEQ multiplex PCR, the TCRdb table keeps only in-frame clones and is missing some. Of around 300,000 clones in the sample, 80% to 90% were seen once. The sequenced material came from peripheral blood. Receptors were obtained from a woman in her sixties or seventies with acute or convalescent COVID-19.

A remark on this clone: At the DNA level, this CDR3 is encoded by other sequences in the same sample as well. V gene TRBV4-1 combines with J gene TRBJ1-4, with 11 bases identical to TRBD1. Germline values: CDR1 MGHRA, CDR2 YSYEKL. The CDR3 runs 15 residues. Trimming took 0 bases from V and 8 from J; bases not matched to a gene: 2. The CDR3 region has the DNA TGCGCCAGCAGCCAAGAAGGGACAGGGGGGGAAAAACTGTTTTTT. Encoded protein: CASSQEGTGGEKLFF.

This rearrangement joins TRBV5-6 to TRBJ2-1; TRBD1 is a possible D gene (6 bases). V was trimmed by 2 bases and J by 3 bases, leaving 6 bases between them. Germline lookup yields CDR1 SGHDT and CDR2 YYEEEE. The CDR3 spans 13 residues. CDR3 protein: CASSLQGYNEQFF. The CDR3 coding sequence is TGTGCCAGCAGCTTACAGGGCTACAATGAGCAGTTCTTC.

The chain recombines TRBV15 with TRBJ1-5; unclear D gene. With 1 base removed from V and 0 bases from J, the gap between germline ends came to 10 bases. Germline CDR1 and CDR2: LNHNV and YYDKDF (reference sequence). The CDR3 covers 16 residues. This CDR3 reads CATSRARARSNQPQHF. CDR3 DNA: TGTGCCACCAGCAGAGCGCGGGCCCGTAGCAATCAGCCCCAGCATTTT.

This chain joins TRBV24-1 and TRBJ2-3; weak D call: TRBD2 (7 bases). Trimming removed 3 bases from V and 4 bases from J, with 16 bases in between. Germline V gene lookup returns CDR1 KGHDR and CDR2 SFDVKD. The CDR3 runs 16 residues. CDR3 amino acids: CATSDTRGAGPDTQYF. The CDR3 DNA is TGTGCCACCAGTGATACTCGGGGGGCCGGCCCAGATACGCAGTATTTT.

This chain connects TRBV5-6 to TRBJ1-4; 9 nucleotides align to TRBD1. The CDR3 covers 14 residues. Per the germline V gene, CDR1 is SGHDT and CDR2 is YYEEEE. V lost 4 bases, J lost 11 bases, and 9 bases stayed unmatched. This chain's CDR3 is CASSRTGDRLKLFF. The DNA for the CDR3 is TGTGCCAGCAGCAGGACAGGGGATCGGTTGAAACTGTTTTTT. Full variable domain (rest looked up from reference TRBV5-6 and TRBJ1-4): DAGVTQSPTHLIKTRGQQVTLRCSPKSGHDTVSWYQQALGQGPQFIFQYYEEEERQRGNFPDRFSGHQFPNYSSELNVNALLLGDSALYLCASSRTGDRLKLFFGSGTQLSVL.

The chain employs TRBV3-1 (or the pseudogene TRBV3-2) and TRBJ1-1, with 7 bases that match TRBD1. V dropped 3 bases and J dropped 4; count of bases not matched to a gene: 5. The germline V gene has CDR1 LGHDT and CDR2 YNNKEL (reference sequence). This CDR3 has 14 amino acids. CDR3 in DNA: TGTGCCAGCAGCCATCAACAGGGGAGCACTGAAGCTTTCTTT. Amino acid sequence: CASSHQQGSTEAFF.

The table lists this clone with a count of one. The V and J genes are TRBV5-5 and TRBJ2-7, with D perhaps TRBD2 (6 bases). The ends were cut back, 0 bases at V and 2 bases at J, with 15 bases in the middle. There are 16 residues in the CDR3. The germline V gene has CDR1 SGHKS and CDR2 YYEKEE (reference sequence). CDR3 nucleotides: TGTGCCAGCAGCTTGGGGGCCGGGACTTCGGCCTACGAGCAGTACTTC. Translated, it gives CASSLGAGTSAYEQYF.

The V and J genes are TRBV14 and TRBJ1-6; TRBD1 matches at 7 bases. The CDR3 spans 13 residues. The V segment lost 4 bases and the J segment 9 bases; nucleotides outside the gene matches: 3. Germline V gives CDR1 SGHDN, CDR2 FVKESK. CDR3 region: CASSLTGVSPLHF. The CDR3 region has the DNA TGTGCCAGCAGCCTTACAGGGGTTTCACCCCTCCACTTT.

This CDR3 is CASSSGTATYNEQFF. The DNA for the CDR3 is TGTGCCAGCAGCTCCGGGACAGCCACCTACAATGAGCAGTTCTTC. This chain connects TRBV7-3 to TRBJ2-1, with 7 bases fitting TRBD1. Germline V gene sequence: CDR1 SGHTA, CDR2 FQGTGA. V dropped 4 bases and J dropped 2; count of bases not matched to a gene: 5. The CDR3 contains 15 residues.

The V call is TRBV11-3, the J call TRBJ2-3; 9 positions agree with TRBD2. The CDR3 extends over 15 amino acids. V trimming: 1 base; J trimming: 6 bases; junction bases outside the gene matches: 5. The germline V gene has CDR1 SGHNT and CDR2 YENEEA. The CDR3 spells CASSLVAGAFDTQYF. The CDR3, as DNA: TGTGCCAGCAGCTTAGTAGCGGGGGCCTTCGATACGCAGTATTTT. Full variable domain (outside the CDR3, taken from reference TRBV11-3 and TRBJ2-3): EAGVVQSPRYKIIEKKQPVAFWCNPISGHNTLYWYLQNLGQGPELLIRYENEEAVDDSQLPKDRFSAERLKGVDSTLKIQPAELGDSAVYLCASSLVAGAFDTQYFGPGTRLTVL.

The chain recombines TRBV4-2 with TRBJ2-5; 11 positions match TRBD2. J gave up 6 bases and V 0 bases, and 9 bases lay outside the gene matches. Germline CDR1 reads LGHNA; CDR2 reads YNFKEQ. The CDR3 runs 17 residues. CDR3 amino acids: CASSQDPWLAGGQTQYF. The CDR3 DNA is TGTGCCAGCAGCCAAGACCCTTGGCTAGCGGGGGGACAGACCCAGTACTTC.

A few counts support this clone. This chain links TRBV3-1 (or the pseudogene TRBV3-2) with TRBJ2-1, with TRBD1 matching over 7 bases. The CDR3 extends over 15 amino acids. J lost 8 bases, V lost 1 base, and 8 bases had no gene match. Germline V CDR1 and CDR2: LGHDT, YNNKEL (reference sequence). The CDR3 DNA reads TGTGCCAGCAGCCAAGGACAGGGCAATAGCTATGAGCAGTTCTTC. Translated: CASSQGQGNSYEQFF.

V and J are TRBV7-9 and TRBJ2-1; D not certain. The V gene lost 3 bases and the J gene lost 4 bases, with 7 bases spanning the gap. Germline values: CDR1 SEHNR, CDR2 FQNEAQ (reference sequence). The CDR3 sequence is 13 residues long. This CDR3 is CASSFGGYNEQFF. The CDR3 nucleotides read TGTGCCAGCAGCTTTGGCGGATACAATGAGCAGTTCTTC.

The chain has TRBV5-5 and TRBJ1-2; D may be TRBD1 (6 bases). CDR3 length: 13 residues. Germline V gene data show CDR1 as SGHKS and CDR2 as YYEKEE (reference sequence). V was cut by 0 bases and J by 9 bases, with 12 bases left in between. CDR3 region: CASSLGPGESYTF. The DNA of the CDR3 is TGTGCCAGCAGCTTGGGGCCAGGGGAGAGCTACACCTTC.

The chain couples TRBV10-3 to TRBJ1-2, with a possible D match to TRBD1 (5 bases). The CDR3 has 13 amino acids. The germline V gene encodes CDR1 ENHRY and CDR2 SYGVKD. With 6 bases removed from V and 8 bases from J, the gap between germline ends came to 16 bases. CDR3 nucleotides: TGTGCCATCAGCCTAAACCTACAGGCGGGCTACACCTTC. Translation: CAISLNLQAGYTF.

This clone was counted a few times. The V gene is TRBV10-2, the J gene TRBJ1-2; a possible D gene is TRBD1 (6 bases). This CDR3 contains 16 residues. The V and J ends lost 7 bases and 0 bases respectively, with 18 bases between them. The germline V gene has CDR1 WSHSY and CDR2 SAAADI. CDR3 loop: CASTKGGTTANYGYTF. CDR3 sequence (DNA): TGCGCCAGCACCAAAGGGGGGACTACAGCTAACTATGGCTACACCTTC.

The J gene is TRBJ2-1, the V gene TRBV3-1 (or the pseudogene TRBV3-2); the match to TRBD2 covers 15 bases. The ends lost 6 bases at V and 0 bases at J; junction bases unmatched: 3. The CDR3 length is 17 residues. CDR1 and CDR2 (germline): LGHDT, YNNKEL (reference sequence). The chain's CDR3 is CASSGTSGGSSYNEQFF. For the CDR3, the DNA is TGTGCCAGCAGTGGGACTAGCGGGGGGTCCTCCTACAATGAGCAGTTCTTC.

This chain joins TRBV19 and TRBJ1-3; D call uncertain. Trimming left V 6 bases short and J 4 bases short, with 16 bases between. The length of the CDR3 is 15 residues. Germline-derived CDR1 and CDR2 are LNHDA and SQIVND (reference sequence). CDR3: CASSVIQSHGNTIYF. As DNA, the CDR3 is TGTGCCAGTAGCGTTATACAGTCTCACGGAAACACCATATATTTT.

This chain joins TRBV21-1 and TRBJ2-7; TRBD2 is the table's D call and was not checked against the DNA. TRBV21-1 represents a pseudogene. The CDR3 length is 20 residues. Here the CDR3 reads CASTPPGVYTGGGASYEQYF. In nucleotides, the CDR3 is TGTGCCAGCACCCCCCCCGGCGTCTACACGGGAGGGGGAGCTTCCTACGAGCAGTACTTC.

The CDR3 DNA reads TGTGCCAGCAGCTCCCGCGGGGGGGCCATCAATGAGCAGTTCTTC. Amino acid sequence: CASSSRGGAINEQFF. The V and J genes are TRBV7-2 and TRBJ2-1, with 9 bases lining up with TRBD2. Germline lookup yields CDR1 SGHTA and CDR2 FQGNSA. Trimming took 4 bases from V and 6 from J; bases not matched to a gene: 7. This CDR3 has 15 residues.

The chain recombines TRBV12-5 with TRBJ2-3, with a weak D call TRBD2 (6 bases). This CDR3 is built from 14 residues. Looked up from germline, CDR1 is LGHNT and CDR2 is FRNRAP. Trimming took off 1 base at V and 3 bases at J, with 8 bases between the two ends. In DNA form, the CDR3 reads TGTGCTAGTGGTTTGGGACTAGAGACAGATACGCAGTATTTT. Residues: CASGLGLETDTQYF.

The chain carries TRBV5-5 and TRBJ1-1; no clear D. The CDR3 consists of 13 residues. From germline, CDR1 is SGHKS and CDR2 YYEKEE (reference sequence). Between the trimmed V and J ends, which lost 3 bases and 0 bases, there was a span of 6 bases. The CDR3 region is CASSYILNTEAFF. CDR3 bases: TGTGCCAGCAGCTACATATTGAACACTGAAGCTTTCTTT.

This CDR3 is CSAPFYNEQFF. CDR3 nucleotides: TGCAGTGCTCCCTTCTACAATGAGCAGTTCTTC. The chain uses TRBV20-1 and TRBJ2-1; D remains unclear. Germline assignment: CDR1 DFQATT and CDR2 SNEGSKA (reference sequence). V shed 5 bases and J shed 3 bases, with 5 bases lying between them. The CDR3 runs 11 residues.